These 30 T cell receptor beta chains were all obtained from the same sample, sequenced in a study of T cells in tuberculosis. Method: immunoSEQ multiplex PCR; TCRdb's copy keeps in-frame clones and lacks some. The profile shows some 31,000 clones, approximately 90% of them singletons. The sample taken for sequencing was PBMCs. Every receptor here comes from a donor aged 10 to 29 with latent tuberculosis or without tuberculosis infection.

This chain connects TRBV9 to TRBJ1-1; D not resolved. V was shortened by 0 bases and J by 0 bases, with 9 bases between the two germline ends. Germline V CDR1 and CDR2: SGDLS, YYNGEE. The CDR3 contains 15 residues. The DNA of the CDR3 is TGTGCCAGCAGCGTAGGAGAGGGCTTGAACACTGAAGCTTTCTTT. Protein sequence: CASSVGEGLNTEAFF.

The chain recombines TRBV7-6 with TRBJ1-3; D is perhaps TRBD1 (5 bases). Germline CDR1 is SGHVS and CDR2 is FNYEAQ. The CDR3 sequence is 16 residues long. Trimming took off 5 bases at V and 0 bases at J, with 14 bases between the two ends. The CDR3 protein is CASSPQTEDSGNTIYF. The CDR3, as DNA: TGTGCCAGCAGCCCACAGACAGAGGACTCTGGAAACACCATATATTTT.

This sequence joins TRBV7-2 and TRBJ1-2; D is unclear. Germline V gene data show CDR1 as SGHTA and CDR2 as FQGNSA. The V gene lost 5 bases and the J gene lost 5 bases, with 12 bases spanning the gap. This CDR3 is built from 13 residues. Here the CDR3 reads CASSVSVAYGYTF. For the CDR3, the DNA is TGTGCCAGCAGCGTATCGGTAGCATATGGCTACACCTTC.

V and J are TRBV28 and TRBJ2-7; 7 nucleotides line up with TRBD2. CDR1 is MDHEN and CDR2 is SYDVKM in the germline V gene. The CDR3 sequence is 14 residues long. The ends lost 5 bases at V and 1 base at J; junction bases unmatched: 5. The CDR3 here is CASSLTRGSYEQYF. The CDR3 DNA reads as TGTGCCAGCAGTCTCACGCGGGGGTCCTACGAGCAGTACTTC. The entire variable domain, with the rest obtained from reference TRBV28 and TRBJ2-7, is as follows: DVKVTQSSRYLVKRTGEKVFLECVQDMDHENMFWYRQDPGLGLRLIYFSYDVKMKEKGDIPEGYSVSREKKERFSLILESASTNQTSMYLCASSLTRGSYEQYFGPGTRLTVT.

The chain uses TRBV4-3 and TRBJ2-3; 8 bases are shared with TRBD2. The ends lost 0 bases at V and 6 bases at J; junction bases unmatched: 8. This CDR3 spans 16 amino acids. Germline-derived CDR1 and CDR2 are LGHNA and YSLEER. CDR3: CASSQERSGSVDTQYF. CDR3 DNA: TGCGCCAGCAGCCAAGAGAGGAGCGGGAGTGTGGATACGCAGTATTTT.

J is TRBJ2-7 and V is TRBV30; 9 nucleotides agree with TRBD2. With 0 bases clipped from V and 2 bases from J, the junction kept 8 bases outside the gene matches. The CDR3 has 16 amino acids. Germline V lookup: CDR1 GTSNPN, CDR2 SVGIG (reference sequence). This CDR3 reads CAWSVPRVAGAYEQYF. The CDR3 DNA reads TGTGCCTGGAGTGTACCCCGGGTAGCGGGAGCCTACGAGCAGTACTTC.

The CDR3 sequence: CASSLKYRTGGFYGYTF. Here the CDR3 DNA reads TGCGCCAGCAGCCTCAAGTATAGGACAGGGGGTTTCTATGGCTACACCTTC. The gene calls are TRBV4-1 and TRBJ1-2, with 10 bases aligning to TRBD1. From germline, CDR1 is MGHRA and CDR2 YSYEKL. The length of the CDR3 is 17 residues. V dropped 4 bases and J dropped 4; count of bases not matched to a gene: 12.

The chain combines TRBV10-1 with TRBJ2-5; 12 bases are shared with TRBD2. The CDR3 covers 13 residues. The germline CDR1 and CDR2 sequences are WNHNN and SYGVQD (reference sequence). V trimming: 7 bases; J trimming: 5 bases; junction bases outside the gene matches: 2. The chain's CDR3 is CASITSGRETQYF. As DNA, the CDR3 is TGCGCCAGCATTACTAGCGGGAGGGAGACCCAGTACTTC.

This chain connects TRBV30 to TRBJ1-1, with D perhaps matching TRBD1 (5 bases). Germline V CDR1 and CDR2: GTSNPN, SVGIG (reference sequence). The CDR3 is 15 amino acids. The ends were cut back, 3 bases at V and 9 bases at J, with 23 bases in the middle. The CDR3 loop is CAWSPGTARTGKAFF. CDR3 sequence (DNA): TGTGCCTGGAGCCCCGGGACTGCACGGACGGGAAAAGCTTTCTTT.

The gene calls are TRBV18 and TRBJ1-1; D possibly corresponds to TRBD1 (5 bases). Germline CDR1 KGHSH, CDR2 LQKENI. Trimming removed 3 bases at V and 0 bases at J, with 5 bases between. This CDR3 region has 13 residues. The CDR3 DNA reads as TGTGCCAGCTCACCGGGGCTGAACACTGAAGCTTTCTTT. It specifies CASSPGLNTEAFF. The full variable domain, completed using reference TRBV18 and TRBJ1-1, is NAGVMQNPRHLVRRRGQEARLRCSPMKGHSHVYWYRQLPEEGLKFMVYLQKENIIDESGMPKERFSAEFPKEGPSILRIQQVVRGDSAAYFCASSPGLNTEAFFGQGTRLTVV.

This chain links TRBV9 with TRBJ2-7, with D unclear. From germline, CDR1 is SGDLS and CDR2 YYNGEE. This CDR3 has 13 residues. Trimming stripped 4 bases from V and 9 bases from J, with 17 bases between. CDR3 DNA: TGTGCCAGCAGCCCCGAAGACTGGAGTCTGCAGTACTTC. Amino acid sequence: CASSPEDWSLQYF.

The CDR3 DNA sequence: TGCGCCAGCAGCCAAGAGTGGGCAGGCCTCAACGAGCAGTACTTC. This translates into CASSQEWAGLNEQYF. V gene TRBV4-3 combines with J gene TRBJ2-7; D remains unclear. Trimming cost V 0 bases and J 5 bases, with 14 bases left between them. The CDR3 sequence is 15 residues long. The germline V gene has CDR1 LGHNA and CDR2 YSLEER.

The chain uses TRBV19 and TRBJ2-7; possible D gene TRBD2, 5 bases. The V and J ends lost 6 bases and 1 base respectively, with 13 bases between them. This CDR3 is 14 amino acids long. Germline V gene data show CDR1 as LNHDA and CDR2 as SQIVND (reference sequence). CDR3 loop: CASSEGGWSYEQYF. The CDR3 nucleotides are TGTGCCAGTAGCGAGGGCGGGTGGTCCTACGAGCAGTACTTC.

The rearrangement links TRBV30 to TRBJ2-7; 11 bases are shared with TRBD1. The ends lost 3 bases at V and 4 bases at J; junction bases unmatched: 8. CDR3 length: 15 amino acids. Germline CDR1 reads GTSNPN; CDR2 reads SVGIG (reference sequence). The CDR3 here is CAWRGKGQGDYEQYF. The CDR3 DNA sequence: TGTGCCTGGAGAGGAAAGGGACAGGGGGATTACGAGCAGTACTTC.

The chain has TRBV27 and TRBJ1-1; D gene uncertain. The CDR3 consists of 14 residues. Germline-derived CDR1 and CDR2 are MNHEY and SMNVEV (reference sequence). V lost 4 bases, J lost 4 bases, and 13 bases lay in between. The CDR3 sequence is CASSSPSAGTEAFF. The CDR3 coding sequence is TGTGCCAGCAGTTCCCCGAGCGCCGGCACTGAAGCTTTCTTT.

The chain couples TRBV6-5 to TRBJ1-2, with TRBD1 matching 7 bases. The ends lost 6 bases at V and 3 bases at J; junction bases unmatched: 1. This CDR3 has 12 residues. Germline-derived CDR1 and CDR2 are MNHEY and SVGAGI. The CDR3: CASSDRDYGYTF. In DNA form, the CDR3 reads TGTGCCAGCAGCGACAGGGACTATGGCTACACCTTC.

CDR3 nucleotides: TGCAGCGTTGTCGGGACCGGGGAGCTGTTTTTT. Its protein product is CSVVGTGELFF. V is TRBV29-1 and J is TRBJ2-2; no definite D call. V was cut by 4 bases and J by 5 bases, with 5 bases left in between. Germline V CDR1 and CDR2: SQVTM, ANQGSEA. This CDR3 has 11 residues.

This rearrangement joins TRBV4-3 to TRBJ2-7; TRBD2 agrees at 8 bases. V dropped 3 bases and J dropped 4; count of bases not matched to a gene: 11. The CDR3 runs 16 residues. Looked up from germline, CDR1 is LGHNA and CDR2 is YSLEER. The CDR3 loop reads CASSQAIAGNIYEQYF. CDR3 coding DNA: TGCGCCAGCAGCCAGGCTATAGCGGGAAATATATACGAGCAGTACTTC.

A single count supports this clone. The chain links TRBV5-1 to TRBJ1-2, with unresolved D. Trimming shortened V by 5 bases and J by 0 bases, and 8 bases separated the two germline ends. The CDR3 is made up of 13 amino acids. In germline, CDR1 is SGHRS, CDR2 YFSETQ. The chain's CDR3 is CASRFSPNYGYTF. The CDR3, as DNA: TGCGCCAGCAGGTTCAGTCCTAACTATGGCTACACCTTC.

The chain couples TRBV2 to TRBJ2-2, with D possibly matching TRBD1 (5 bases). V was clipped by 4 bases and J by 0 bases, with 9 bases between them. The CDR3 has 15 amino acids. The germline V gene encodes CDR1 SNHLY and CDR2 FYNNEI. The CDR3 sequence is CASSGQGSNTGELFF. The DNA of the CDR3 is TGTGCCAGCAGTGGGCAGGGTTCGAACACCGGGGAGCTGTTTTTT.

The chain is built from TRBV28 and TRBJ2-7; D not resolved. Deletions cut 1 base from V and 4 bases from J, with 14 bases between. The CDR3 has 15 amino acids. Germline CDR1 MDHEN, CDR2 SYDVKM. CDR3 in amino acids: CASSLYGSLPYEQYF. CDR3 DNA: TGTGCCAGCAGTTTATATGGCTCCCTCCCTTACGAGCAGTACTTC.

Notes on this clone: One end of the junction is discordant with germline, which a read error may explain. V is TRBV15 and J is TRBJ2-1, with D possibly matching TRBD1 (5 bases). This CDR3 is 15 amino acids long. Germline lookup yields CDR1 LNHNV and CDR2 YYDKDF (reference sequence). CDR3 in amino acids: CATSRKQDTYSEQFF. CDR3 sequence (DNA): TGTGCCACCAGCAGGAAACAGGATACCTACAGTGAGCAGTTCTTC. The entire variable domain, with the rest obtained from reference TRBV15 and TRBJ2-1, is as follows: DAMVIQNPRYQVTQFGKPVTLSCSQTLNHNVMYWYQQKSSQAPKLLFHYYDKDFNNEADTPDNFQSRRPNTSFCFLDIRSPGLGDTAMYLCATSRKQDTYSEQFFGPGTRLTVL.

This chain links TRBV5-5 with TRBJ2-7, with D possibly matching TRBD2 (6 bases). CDR1 and CDR2 (germline): SGHKS, YYEKEE (reference sequence). Trimming took off 2 bases at V and 5 bases at J, with 14 bases between the two ends. The CDR3 is 14 amino acids. CDR3 in DNA: TGTGCCAGCAGCTTTGGTTTTGGAGGGGACGAGCAGTACTTC. This sequence encodes CASSFGFGGDEQYF.

The genes are TRBV30 and TRBJ2-1, with a possible D match to TRBD2 (7 bases). Germline assignment: CDR1 GTSNPN and CDR2 SVGIG (reference sequence). V was pared by 4 bases and J by 11 bases, with 18 bases between. This CDR3 has 13 residues. This CDR3 reads CAWTILGGDKQFF. The CDR3 DNA follows: TGTGCCTGGACTATTCTGGGGGGGGACAAGCAGTTCTTC.

J is TRBJ1-6 and V is TRBV7-9; tentatively, D is TRBD1 (5 bases). V shed 5 bases and J shed 4 bases, with 15 bases lying between them. CDR3 size: 16 residues. Germline V gene lookup returns CDR1 SEHNR and CDR2 FQNEAQ (reference sequence). CDR3 DNA: TGTGCCAGCAGCCGTTTCCAGGGTTCGTATAATTCACCCCTCCACTTT. Protein sequence: CASSRFQGSYNSPLHF.

The rearrangement links TRBV30 to TRBJ2-5; 10 bases match TRBD1. This CDR3 is 15 amino acids long. Germline trimming cut 6 bases from V and 1 base from J; bases unmatched to any gene: 8. Germline values: CDR1 GTSNPN, CDR2 SVGIG (reference sequence). The CDR3 sequence is CACQGWDRGQETQYF. The DNA of the CDR3 is TGTGCCTGCCAGGGTTGGGACAGGGGCCAAGAGACCCAGTACTTC.

V is TRBV7-9 and J is TRBJ2-7; possibly TRBD1 for D (5 bases). Trimming removed 7 bases from V and 3 bases from J, with 19 bases in between. Germline V gene data show CDR1 as SEHNR and CDR2 as FQNEAQ (reference sequence). The CDR3 covers 15 residues. The CDR3 DNA sequence: TGTGCCAGCAACCAGTTACTTCCAGGGATCTACGAGCAGTACTTC. Its protein is CASNQLLPGIYEQYF.

V gene TRBV27 combines with J gene TRBJ1-5, with D unclear. This CDR3 spans 13 amino acids. CDR1 and CDR2 from the germline V gene are MNHEY and SMNVEV (reference sequence). V lost 10 bases and J lost 0, with 10 bases in between. The CDR3 DNA follows: TGTGCCACCGGGGTTTATAGCAATCAGCCCCAGCATTTT. It codes for CATGVYSNQPQHF.

This clone has a single count. This chain connects TRBV7-2 to TRBJ1-5; 7 bases are a match to TRBD1. This CDR3 is 14 amino acids long. V gave up 1 base and J gave up 7 bases; unmatched junction bases: 4. The germline CDR1 and CDR2 sequences are SGHTA and FQGNSA. For the CDR3, the DNA is TGTGCCAGCAGCTTAGTGGGCAGGGGGCAGCCCCAGCATTTT. Translation: CASSLVGRGQPQHF.

The rearrangement links TRBV7-9 to TRBJ2-7; D is uncertain. The CDR3 sequence is 13 residues long. V lost 4 bases, J lost 3 bases, and 10 bases lay in between. CDR1 SEHNR and CDR2 FQNEAQ come from the germline V gene (reference sequence). CDR3 in DNA: TGTGCCAGCAGCTCACCAGATGTCTACGAGCAGTACTTC. Translation: CASSSPDVYEQYF. Full variable domain (missing parts from reference TRBV7-9 and TRBJ2-7): DTGVSQNPRHKITKRGQNVTFRCDPISEHNRLYWYRQTLGQGPEFLTYFQNEAQLEKSRLLSDRFSAERPKGSFSTLEIQRTEQGDSAMYLCASSSPDVYEQYFGPGTRLTVT.